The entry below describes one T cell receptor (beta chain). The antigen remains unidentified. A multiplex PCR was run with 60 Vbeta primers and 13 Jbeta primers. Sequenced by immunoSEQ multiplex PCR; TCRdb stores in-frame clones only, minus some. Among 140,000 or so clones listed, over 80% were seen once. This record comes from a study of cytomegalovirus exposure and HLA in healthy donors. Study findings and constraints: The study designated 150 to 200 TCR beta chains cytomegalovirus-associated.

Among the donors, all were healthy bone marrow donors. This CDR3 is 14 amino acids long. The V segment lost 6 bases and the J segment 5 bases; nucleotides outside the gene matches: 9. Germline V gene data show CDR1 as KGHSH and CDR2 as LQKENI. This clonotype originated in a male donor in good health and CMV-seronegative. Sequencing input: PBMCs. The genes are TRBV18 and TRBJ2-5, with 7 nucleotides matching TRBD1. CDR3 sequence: CASSRGTDMETQYF. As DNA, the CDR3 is TGTGCCAGCTCCCGAGGGACAGACATGGAGACCCAGTACTTC.